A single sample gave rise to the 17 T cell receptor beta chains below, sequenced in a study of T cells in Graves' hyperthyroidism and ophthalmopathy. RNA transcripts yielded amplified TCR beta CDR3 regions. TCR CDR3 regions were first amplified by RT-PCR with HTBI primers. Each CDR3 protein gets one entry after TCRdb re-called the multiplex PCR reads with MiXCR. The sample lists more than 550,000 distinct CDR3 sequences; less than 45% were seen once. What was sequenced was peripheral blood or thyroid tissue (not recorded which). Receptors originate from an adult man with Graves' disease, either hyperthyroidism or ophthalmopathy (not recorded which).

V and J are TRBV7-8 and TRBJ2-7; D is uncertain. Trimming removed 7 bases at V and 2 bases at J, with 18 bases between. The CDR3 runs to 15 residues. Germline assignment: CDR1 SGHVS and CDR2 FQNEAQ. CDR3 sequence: CASNTRPGTPYEQYF. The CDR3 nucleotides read TGTGCCAGCAACACTCGACCTGGAACTCCCTACGAGCAGTACTTC.

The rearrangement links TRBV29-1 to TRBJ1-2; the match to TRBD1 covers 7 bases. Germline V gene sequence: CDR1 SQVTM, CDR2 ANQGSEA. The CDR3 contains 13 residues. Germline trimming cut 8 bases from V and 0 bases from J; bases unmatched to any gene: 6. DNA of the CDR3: TGCAGCTTGACAGGGATCGCTAACTATGGCTACACCTTC. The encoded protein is CSLTGIANYGYTF. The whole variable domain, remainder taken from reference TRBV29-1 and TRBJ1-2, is SAVISQKPSRDICQRGTSLTIQCQVDSQVTMMFWYRQQPGQSLTLIATANQGSEATYESGFVIDKFPISRPNLTFSTLTVSNMSPEDSSIYLCSLTGIANYGYTFGSGTRLTVV.

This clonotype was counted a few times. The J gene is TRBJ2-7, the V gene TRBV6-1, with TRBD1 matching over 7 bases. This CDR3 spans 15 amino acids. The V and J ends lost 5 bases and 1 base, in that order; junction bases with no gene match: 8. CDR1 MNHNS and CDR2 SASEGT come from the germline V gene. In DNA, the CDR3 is TGTGCCAGCAGTTCCCTCCGGGACAGTTCCTACGAGCAGTACTTC. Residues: CASSSLRDSSYEQYF.

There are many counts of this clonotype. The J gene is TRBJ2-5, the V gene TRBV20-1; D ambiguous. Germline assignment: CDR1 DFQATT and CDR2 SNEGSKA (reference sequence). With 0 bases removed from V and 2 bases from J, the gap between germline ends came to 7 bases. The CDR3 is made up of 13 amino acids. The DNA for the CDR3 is TGCAGTGCTAGAGACGCCTTTCAAGAGACCCAGTACTTC. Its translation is CSARDAFQETQYF.

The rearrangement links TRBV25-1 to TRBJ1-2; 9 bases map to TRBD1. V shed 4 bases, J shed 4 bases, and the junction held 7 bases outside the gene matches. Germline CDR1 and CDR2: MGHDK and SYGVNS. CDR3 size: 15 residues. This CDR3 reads CASSGPTGGAYGYTF. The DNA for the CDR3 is TGTGCCAGCAGTGGACCGACAGGGGGAGCCTATGGCTACACCTTC.

The chain's CDR3 is CAPYRRGLEQPQHF. The DNA of the CDR3 is TGTGCCCCCTACCGACGGGGGCTTGAGCAGCCCCAGCATTTT. This chain connects TRBV2 to TRBJ1-5; maybe TRBD1 (6 bases). Trimming pared 11 bases from V and 7 bases from J, leaving 21 bases between. CDR3 length equals 14 residues. Germline lookup yields CDR1 SNHLY and CDR2 FYNNEI.

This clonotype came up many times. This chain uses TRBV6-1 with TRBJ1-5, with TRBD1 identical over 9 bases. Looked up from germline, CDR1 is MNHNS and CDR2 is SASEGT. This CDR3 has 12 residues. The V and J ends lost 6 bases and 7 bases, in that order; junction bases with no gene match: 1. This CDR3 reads CASRGQGQPQHF. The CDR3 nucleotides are TGTGCCAGCAGGGGACAGGGACAGCCCCAGCATTTT.

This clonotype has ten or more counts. CDR3 residues: CSVELPSSYEQYF. DNA for the CDR3: TGCAGCGTTGAACTCCCGAGCTCCTACGAGCAGTACTTC. This chain uses TRBV29-1 with TRBJ2-7; D uncertain. Per the germline V gene, CDR1 is SQVTM and CDR2 is ANQGSEA. This CDR3 comprises 13 residues. Trimming pared 2 bases from V and 0 bases from J, leaving 8 bases between.

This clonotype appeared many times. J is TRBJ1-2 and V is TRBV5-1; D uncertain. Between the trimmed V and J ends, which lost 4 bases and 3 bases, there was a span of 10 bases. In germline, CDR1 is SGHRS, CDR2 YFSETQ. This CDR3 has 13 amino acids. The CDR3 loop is CASSRDTDYGYTF. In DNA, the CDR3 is TGCGCCAGCAGCCGTGACACCGACTATGGCTACACCTTC. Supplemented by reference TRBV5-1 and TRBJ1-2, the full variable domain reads KAGVTQTPRYLIKTRGQQVTLSCSPISGHRSVSWYQQTPGQGLQFLFEYFSETQRNKGNFPGRFSGRQFSNSRSEMNVSTLELGDSALYLCASSRDTDYGYTFGSGTRLTVV.

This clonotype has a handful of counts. The CDR3 sequence is CASGWSMGGDQPQHF. The CDR3 region has the DNA TGTGCCAGCGGATGGAGCATGGGGGGCGATCAGCCCCAGCATTTT. This chain uses TRBV6-5 with TRBJ1-5; tentative D call: TRBD1 (6 bases). From germline, CDR1 is MNHEY and CDR2 SVGAGI. Trimming took 8 bases from V and 5 from J, leaving 19 bases between them. This CDR3 has 15 residues.

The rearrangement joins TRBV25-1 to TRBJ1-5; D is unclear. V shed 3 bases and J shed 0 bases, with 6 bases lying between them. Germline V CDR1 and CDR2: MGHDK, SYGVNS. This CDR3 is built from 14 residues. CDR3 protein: CASSDFDSNQPQHF. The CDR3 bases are TGTGCCAGCAGTGACTTCGATAGCAATCAGCCCCAGCATTTT.

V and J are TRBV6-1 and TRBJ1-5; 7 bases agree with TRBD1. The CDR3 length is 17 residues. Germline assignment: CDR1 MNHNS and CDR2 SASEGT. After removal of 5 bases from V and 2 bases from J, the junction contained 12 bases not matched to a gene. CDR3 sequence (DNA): TGTGCCAGCAGTTACTACGACAGGGCCGGAGGCAATCAGCCCCAGCATTTT. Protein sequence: CASSYYDRAGGNQPQHF.

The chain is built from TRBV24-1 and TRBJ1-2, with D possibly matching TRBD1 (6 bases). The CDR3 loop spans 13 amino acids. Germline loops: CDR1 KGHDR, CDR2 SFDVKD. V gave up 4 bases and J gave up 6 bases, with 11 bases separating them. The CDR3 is CATSDGGFDGYTF. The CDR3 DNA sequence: TGTGCCACCAGTGACGGGGGCTTTGATGGCTACACCTTC.

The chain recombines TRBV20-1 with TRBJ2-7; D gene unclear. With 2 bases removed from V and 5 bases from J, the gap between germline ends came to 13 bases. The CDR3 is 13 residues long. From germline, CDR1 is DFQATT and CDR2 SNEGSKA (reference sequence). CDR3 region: CSARPHPRDEQYF. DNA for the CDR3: TGCAGTGCTAGACCACATCCCCGGGACGAGCAGTACTTC.

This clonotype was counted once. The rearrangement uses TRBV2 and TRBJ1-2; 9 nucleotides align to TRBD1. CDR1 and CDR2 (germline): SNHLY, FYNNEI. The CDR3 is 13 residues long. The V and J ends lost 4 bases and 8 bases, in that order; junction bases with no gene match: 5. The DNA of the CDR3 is TGTGCCAGCAGTGGGGACAGGGTGGGAGGCTACACCTTC. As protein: CASSGDRVGGYTF.

In DNA, the CDR3 is TGCAGTGCTGGATGGTGGGTTGGGGCTGGGTACGAGCAGTACTTC. Its translation: CSAGWWVGAGYEQYF. V is TRBV20-1 and J is TRBJ2-7, with D tentatively TRBD1 (5 bases). Germline CDR1 reads DFQATT; CDR2 reads SNEGSKA (reference sequence). The CDR3 runs 15 residues. V was shortened by 5 bases and J by 4 bases, with 21 bases between the two germline ends.

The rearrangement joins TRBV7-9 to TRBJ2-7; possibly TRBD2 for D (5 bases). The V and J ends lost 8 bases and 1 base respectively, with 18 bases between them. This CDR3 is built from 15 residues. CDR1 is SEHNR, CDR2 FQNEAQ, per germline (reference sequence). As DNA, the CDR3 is TGTGCCAGCTCACCCCTGGCGAGGGCGTCCTACGAGCAGTACTTC. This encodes CASSPLARASYEQYF. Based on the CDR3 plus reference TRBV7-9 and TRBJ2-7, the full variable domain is DTGVSQNPRHKITKRGQNVTFRCDPISEHNRLYWYRQTLGQGPEFLTYFQNEAQLEKSRLLSDRFSAERPKGSFSTLEIQRTEQGDSAMYLCASSPLARASYEQYFGPGTRLTVT.